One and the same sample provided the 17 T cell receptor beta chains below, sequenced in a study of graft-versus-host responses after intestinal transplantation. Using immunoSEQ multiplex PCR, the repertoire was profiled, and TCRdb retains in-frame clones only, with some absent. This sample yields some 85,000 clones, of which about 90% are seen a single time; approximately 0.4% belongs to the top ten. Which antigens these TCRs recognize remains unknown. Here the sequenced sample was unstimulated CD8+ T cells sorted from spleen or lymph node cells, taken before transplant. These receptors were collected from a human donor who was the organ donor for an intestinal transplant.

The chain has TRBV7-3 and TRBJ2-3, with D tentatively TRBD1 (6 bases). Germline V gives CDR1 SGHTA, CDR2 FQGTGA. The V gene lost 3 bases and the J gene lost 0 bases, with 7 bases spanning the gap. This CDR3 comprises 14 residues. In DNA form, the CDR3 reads TGTGCCAGCAGCTTGGACAGTAGCACAGATACGCAGTATTTT. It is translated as CASSLDSSTDTQYF.

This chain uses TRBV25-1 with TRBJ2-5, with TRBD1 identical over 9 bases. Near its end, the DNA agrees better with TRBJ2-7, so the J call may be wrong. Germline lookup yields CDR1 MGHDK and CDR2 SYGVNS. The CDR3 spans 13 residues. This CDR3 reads CASRDRGDHEQYF. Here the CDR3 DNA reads TGTGCCAGCAGGGACAGGGGCGACCACGAGCAGTACTTC.

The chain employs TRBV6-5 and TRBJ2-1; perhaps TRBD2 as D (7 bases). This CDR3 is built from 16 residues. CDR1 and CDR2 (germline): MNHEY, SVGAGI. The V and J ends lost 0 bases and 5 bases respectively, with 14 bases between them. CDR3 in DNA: TGTGCCAGCAGTTACTCGTCTGAGGGGGGGAACAATGAGCAGTTCTTC. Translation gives CASSYSSEGGNNEQFF.

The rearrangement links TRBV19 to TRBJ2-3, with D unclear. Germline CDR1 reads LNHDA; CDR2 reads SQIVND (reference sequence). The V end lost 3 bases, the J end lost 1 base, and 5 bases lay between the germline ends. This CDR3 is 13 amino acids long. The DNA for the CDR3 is TGTGCCAGTAGTATGGCGGGCACAGATACGCAGTATTTT. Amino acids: CASSMAGTDTQYF.

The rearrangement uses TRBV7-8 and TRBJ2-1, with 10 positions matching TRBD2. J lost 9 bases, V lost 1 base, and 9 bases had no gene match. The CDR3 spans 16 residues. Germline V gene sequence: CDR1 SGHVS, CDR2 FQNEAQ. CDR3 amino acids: CASSLVAGGGRSEQFF. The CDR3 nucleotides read TGTGCCAGCAGCTTAGTAGCGGGGGGAGGTCGGAGTGAGCAGTTCTTC.

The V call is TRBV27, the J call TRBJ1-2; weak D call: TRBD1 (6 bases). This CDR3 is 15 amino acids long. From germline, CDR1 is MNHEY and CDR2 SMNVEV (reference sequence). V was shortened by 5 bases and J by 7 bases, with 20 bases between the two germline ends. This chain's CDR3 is CASSLSRGGAGGYTF. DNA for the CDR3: TGTGCCAGCAGTCTGTCCCGAGGGGGGGCCGGTGGCTACACCTTC.

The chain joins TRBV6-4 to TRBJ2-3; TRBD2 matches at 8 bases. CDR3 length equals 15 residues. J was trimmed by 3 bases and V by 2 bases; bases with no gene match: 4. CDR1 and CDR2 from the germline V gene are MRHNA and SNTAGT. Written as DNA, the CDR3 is TGTGCCAGCAGTGACAAGCGGGGGACAACAGATACGCAGTATTTT. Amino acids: CASSDKRGTTDTQYF.

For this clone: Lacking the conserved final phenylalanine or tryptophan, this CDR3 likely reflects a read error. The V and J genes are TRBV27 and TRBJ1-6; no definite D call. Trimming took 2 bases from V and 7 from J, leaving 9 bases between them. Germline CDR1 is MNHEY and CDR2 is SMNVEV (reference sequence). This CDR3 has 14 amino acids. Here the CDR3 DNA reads TGTGCCAGCAGTTTAGGAGGGCACAATTCACCCCTCCACCTT. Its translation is CASSLGGHNSPLHL.

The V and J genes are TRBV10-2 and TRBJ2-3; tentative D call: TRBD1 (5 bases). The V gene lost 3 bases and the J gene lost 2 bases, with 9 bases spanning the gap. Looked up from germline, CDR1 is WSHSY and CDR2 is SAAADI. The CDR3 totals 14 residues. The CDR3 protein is CASSELQATDTQYF. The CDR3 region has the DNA TGCGCCAGCAGTGAATTACAGGCCACAGATACGCAGTATTTT.

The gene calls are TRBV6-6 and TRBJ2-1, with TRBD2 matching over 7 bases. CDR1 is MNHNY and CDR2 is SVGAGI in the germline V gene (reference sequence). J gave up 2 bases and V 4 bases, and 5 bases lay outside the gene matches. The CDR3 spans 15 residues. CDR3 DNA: TGTGCCAGCAGTTCGCGTAGCGGGCCCTACAATGAGCAGTTCTTC. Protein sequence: CASSSRSGPYNEQFF.

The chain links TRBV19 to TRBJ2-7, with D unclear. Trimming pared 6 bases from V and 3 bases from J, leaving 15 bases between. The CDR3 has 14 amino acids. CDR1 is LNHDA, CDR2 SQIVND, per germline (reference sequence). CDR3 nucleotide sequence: TGTGCCAGTAGCCTCAGTTGGCAATACTACGAGCAGTACTTC. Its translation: CASSLSWQYYEQYF.

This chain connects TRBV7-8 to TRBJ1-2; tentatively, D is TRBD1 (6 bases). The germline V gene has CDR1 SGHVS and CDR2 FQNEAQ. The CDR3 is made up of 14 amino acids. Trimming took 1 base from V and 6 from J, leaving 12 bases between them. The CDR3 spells CASSLEAGANGYTF. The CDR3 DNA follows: TGTGCCAGCAGCTTAGAGGCGGGGGCGAATGGCTACACCTTC. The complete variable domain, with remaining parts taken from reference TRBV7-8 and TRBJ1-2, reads GAGVSQSPRYKVAKRGQDVALRCDPISGHVSLFWYQQALGQGPEFLTYFQNEAQLDKSGLPSDRFFAERPEGSVSTLKIQRTQQEDSAVYLCASSLEAGANGYTFGSGTRLTVV.

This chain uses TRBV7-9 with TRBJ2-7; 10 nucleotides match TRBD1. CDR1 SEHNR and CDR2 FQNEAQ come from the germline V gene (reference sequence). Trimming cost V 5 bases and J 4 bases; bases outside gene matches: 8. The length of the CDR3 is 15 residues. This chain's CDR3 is CASSPGQGRIYEQYF. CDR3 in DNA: TGTGCCAGCAGCCCGGGACAGGGGAGAATATACGAGCAGTACTTC.

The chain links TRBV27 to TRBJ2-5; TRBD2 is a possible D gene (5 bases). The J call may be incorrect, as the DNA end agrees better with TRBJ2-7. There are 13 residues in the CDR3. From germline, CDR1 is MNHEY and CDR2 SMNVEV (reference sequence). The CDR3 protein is CASSSRGAYEQYF. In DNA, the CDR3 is TGTGCCAGCAGTTCCCGGGGAGCCTACGAGCAGTACTTC.

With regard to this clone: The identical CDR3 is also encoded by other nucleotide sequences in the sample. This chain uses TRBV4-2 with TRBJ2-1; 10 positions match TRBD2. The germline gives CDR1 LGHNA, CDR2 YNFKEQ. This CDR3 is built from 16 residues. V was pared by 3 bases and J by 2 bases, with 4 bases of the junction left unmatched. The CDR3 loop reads CASSQESGGAYNEQFF. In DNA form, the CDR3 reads TGTGCCAGCAGCCAGGAGAGCGGGGGGGCCTACAATGAGCAGTTCTTC.

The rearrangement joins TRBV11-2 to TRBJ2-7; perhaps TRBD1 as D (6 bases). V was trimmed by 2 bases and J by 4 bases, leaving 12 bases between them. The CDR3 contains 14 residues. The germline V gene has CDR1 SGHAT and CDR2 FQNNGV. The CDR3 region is CASSLQGRRYEQYF. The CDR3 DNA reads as TGTGCCAGCAGCTTACAGGGGCGGAGGTACGAGCAGTACTTC.

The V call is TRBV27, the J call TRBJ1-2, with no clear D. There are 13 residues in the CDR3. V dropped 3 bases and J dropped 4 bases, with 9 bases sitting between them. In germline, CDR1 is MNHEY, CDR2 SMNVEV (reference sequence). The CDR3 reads CASSLNSGYGYTF. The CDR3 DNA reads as TGTGCCAGCAGTTTGAACAGTGGCTATGGCTACACCTTC.